The clone carrying this T cell receptor (beta chain) was seen only once. The CDR3 consists of 12 residues. Trimming stripped 3 bases from V and 5 bases from J, with 8 bases between. CDR1 is SGHTA and CDR2 is FQGTGA in the germline V gene. These data originate in a study of control samples from healthy donors and cancer patients. Clones were sequenced by immunoSEQ multiplex PCR, and TCRdb holds only the in-frame ones, with some missing. The table lists roughly 150,000 clones, about 93% of them singletons, with under 2.5% in the top ten. The source material was blood. The receptor comes from a man aged 50 or older in good health. The chain links TRBV7-3 to TRBJ2-7; TRBD2 might be the D (6 bases). CDR3 DNA sequence: TGTGCCAGCAGCTTTTCTAGCGACGAGCAGTACTTC. Translating it yields CASSFSSDEQYF.